Shown below are 6 T cell receptor beta chains from a single sample sequenced in a study of post-analysis software for immune sequencing data (dated by TCRdb to the mid-2010s). The paper's findings and limits, for the study overall: Patients showed significantly higher frequencies than controls for a handful of TRBV segments, among them TRBV5-6, TRBV5-1 and TRBV20-1.

Receptor amplification or capture employed PCR. Instrument on record: Illumina HiSeq 2500. To reduce PCR and sequencing biases, unique molecular identifiers were built into the TCR beta cDNA libraries. TCRdb trimmed public reads at Q25 via fastp, called clones via MiXCR and kept in-frame beta chains. Duplicate CDR3 protein sequences are folded into a single record with the most common DNA and genes. The sample records hundreds of thousands of distinct CDR3 sequences, approximately 60% of which are singletons. The ten biggest clones cover approximately 10% of the sample. No cognate antigen is known for these TCRs. The sample was blood. Receptors were obtained from a girl aged 2 to 9 with multiple sclerosis.

The chain combines TRBV7-2 with TRBJ1-1; tentatively, D is TRBD1 (6 bases). V was shortened by 4 bases and J by 6 bases, with 15 bases between the two germline ends. Germline loops: CDR1 SGHTA, CDR2 FQGNSA. The CDR3 is 14 amino acids. The CDR3 reads CASSSGRGAPEAFF. The CDR3 DNA sequence: TGTGCCAGCAGCTCCGGACGGGGGGCCCCTGAAGCTTTCTTT. The full variable domain, with the rest looked up from reference TRBV7-2 and TRBJ1-1, is GAGVSQSPSNKVTEKGKDVELRCDPISGHTALYWYRQSLGQGLEFLIYFQGNSAPDKSGLPSDRFSAERTGGSVSTLTIQRTQQEDSAVYLCASSSGRGAPEAFFGQGTRLTVV.

The chain combines TRBV7-2 with TRBJ2-5, with a possible D match to TRBD2 (6 bases). Germline V gene data show CDR1 as SGHTA and CDR2 as FQGNSA. V lost 5 bases and J 5 bases, leaving 21 bases between the germline ends. The CDR3 consists of 16 residues. CDR3: CASSPISLEGFETQYF. The CDR3 DNA follows: TGTGCCAGCAGCCCTATTTCGTTGGAGGGCTTCGAGACCCAGTACTTC.

This clonotype was found a few times. The chain combines TRBV12-3 or TRBV12-4 with TRBJ2-3; D perhaps matches TRBD2 (6 bases). The ends were cut back, 5 bases at V and 5 bases at J, with 14 bases in the middle. This CDR3 is 14 amino acids long. The CDR3 DNA follows: TGTGCCAGCAGTATAAGTGGGGGGAAAGATACGCAGTATTTT. This codes for CASSISGGKDTQYF.

The chain has TRBV12-3 or TRBV12-4 and TRBJ1-2; a possible D gene is TRBD1 (6 bases). The CDR3 spans 13 residues. V was shortened by 3 bases and J by 6 bases, with 11 bases between the two germline ends. The CDR3 spells CASSFRGADGYTF. As DNA, the CDR3 is TGTGCCAGCAGTTTTAGGGGGGCAGATGGCTACACCTTC.

This clonotype was seen more than once but under ten times. The junction shows a germline mismatch at one end, possibly a read error. The chain uses TRBV20-1 and TRBJ2-1; maybe TRBD2 (5 bases). The CDR3 consists of 15 residues. CDR1 and CDR2 (germline): DFQATT, SNEGSKA (reference sequence). As DNA, the CDR3 is TGCAGCGCTAGAGGGAATTGGCGTTCCTACAATGAGCAGTTCTTC. Translated, it gives CSARGNWRSYNEQFF.

This clonotype was recorded a few times. This chain connects TRBV12-3 or TRBV12-4 to TRBJ1-6; 8 bases line up with TRBD1. The CDR3 extends over 15 amino acids. The trim removed 3 bases at V and 10 bases at J, leaving 8 bases unmatched. The CDR3 loop reads CASSFPAGGESPLHF. The CDR3, as DNA: TGTGCCAGCAGTTTCCCGGCAGGGGGCGAGTCACCCCTCCACTTT.